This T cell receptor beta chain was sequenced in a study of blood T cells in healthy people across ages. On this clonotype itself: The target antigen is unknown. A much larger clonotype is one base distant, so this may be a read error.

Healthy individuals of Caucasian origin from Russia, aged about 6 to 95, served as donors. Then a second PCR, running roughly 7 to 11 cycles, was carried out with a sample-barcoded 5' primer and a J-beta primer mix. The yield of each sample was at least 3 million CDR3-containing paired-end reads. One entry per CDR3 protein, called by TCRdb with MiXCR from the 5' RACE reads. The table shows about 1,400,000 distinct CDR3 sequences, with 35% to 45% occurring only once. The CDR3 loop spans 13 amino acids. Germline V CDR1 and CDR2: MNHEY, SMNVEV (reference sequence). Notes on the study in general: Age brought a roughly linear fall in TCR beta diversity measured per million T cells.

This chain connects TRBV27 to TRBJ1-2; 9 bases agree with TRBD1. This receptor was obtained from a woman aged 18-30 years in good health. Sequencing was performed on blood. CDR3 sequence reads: CVSSPDRGGGYTF. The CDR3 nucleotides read TGTGTCAGCAGTCCCGACAGGGGGGGTGGCTACACCTTC.